Presented here are 31 T cell receptor beta chains from one specimen sequenced in a study of Ad26.COV2.S vaccination and SARS-CoV-2 variants (dated by TCRdb to the early 2020s). Libraries came from the immunoSEQ multiplex PCR assay. TCRdb re-hosts the immuneACCESS table, in-frame sequences only. Its copies lack some clones; in the studies checked, an unresolved V gene accounts for under half of them, and the cause for the rest is not known. Across this sample there are about 320,000 clones, with around 85% seen only once. The ten largest clonotypes hold 2% to 2.5% of the sample. The intended sense of this specimen's treatment or condition label: roughly 20 received Ad26.COV2.S at low or high dose, single or two shots; about 5 received placebo; per-sample allocation not given. Repertoires of vaccine and placebo recipients were sequenced from samples taken on day 63 after the first injection. Sample: peripheral blood, taken in a trial of Ad26.COV2.S vaccine versus placebo. These receptor sequences come from a person aged 18-65 years who received the Ad26.COV2.S COVID-19 vaccine or a placebo.

The DNA for the CDR3 is TGTGCCAGCAGCTTAACTAGCGGGGGAATAGATACGCAGTATTTT. Its protein is CASSLTSGGIDTQYF. The V gene is TRBV11-2, the J gene TRBJ2-3; 11 bases map to TRBD2. V lost 2 bases to trimming and J lost 5 bases; unmatched junction nucleotides: 3. Germline V gene sequence: CDR1 SGHAT, CDR2 FQNNGV. The CDR3 is made up of 15 amino acids. Full variable domain (outside the CDR3, taken from reference TRBV11-2 and TRBJ2-3): EAGVAQSPRYKIIEKRQSVAFWCNPISGHATLYWYQQILGQGPKLLIQFQNNGVVDDSQLPKDRFSAERLKGVDSTLKIQPAKLEDSAVYLCASSLTSGGIDTQYFGPGTRLTVL.

The V gene is TRBV6-4, the J gene TRBJ2-3; a possible D gene is TRBD1 (6 bases). The CDR3 has 14 amino acids. CDR1 MRHNA and CDR2 SNTAGT come from the germline V gene. V was cut by 9 bases and J by 1 base, with 14 bases left in between. The CDR3 nucleotides are TGTGCCAGAACAACAGGGTTGGGCACAGATACGCAGTATTTT. Residues: CARTTGLGTDTQYF.

This sequence joins TRBV7-9 and TRBJ2-5; perhaps D is TRBD1 or TRBD2 (6 bases each). Deletions cut 3 bases from V and 2 bases from J, with 16 bases between. CDR1 and CDR2 (germline): SEHNR, FQNEAQ (reference sequence). The CDR3 extends over 16 amino acids. The CDR3 protein is CASSFPAGRGQETQYF. CDR3 in DNA: TGTGCCAGCAGCTTCCCCGCGGGAAGGGGGCAAGAGACCCAGTACTTC.

The chain joins TRBV24-1 to TRBJ1-5; 7 bases fit TRBD1. The trim removed 4 bases at V and 7 bases at J, leaving 12 bases unmatched. The germline V gene has CDR1 KGHDR and CDR2 SFDVKD. The CDR3 contains 16 residues. Written as DNA, the CDR3 is TGTGCCACCAGTGAGCCAGGGACAGAACCTCAGCAGCCCCAGCATTTT. It yields the protein CATSEPGTEPQQPQHF.

The chain recombines TRBV15 with TRBJ2-5; D possibly corresponds to TRBD1 (5 bases). The CDR3 has 16 amino acids. V shed 7 bases and J shed 4 bases, with 22 bases lying between them. Looked up from germline, CDR1 is LNHNV and CDR2 is YYDKDF (reference sequence). The CDR3 nucleotides are TGTGCCACCACCCCAGAGACAGCCCTCTCAAGAGAGACCCAGTACTTC. Translation: CATTPETALSRETQYF.

The gene calls are TRBV6-6 and TRBJ2-3; D call uncertain. V was shortened by 6 bases and J by 2 bases, with 6 bases between the two germline ends. There are 12 residues in the CDR3. Germline assignment: CDR1 MNHNY and CDR2 SVGAGI (reference sequence). In nucleotides, the CDR3 is TGTGCCAGCAGCCTTGCCACAGATACGCAGTATTTT. This translates into CASSLATDTQYF.

The V call is TRBV4-1, the J call TRBJ2-7, with D possibly matching TRBD2 (5 bases). V lost 3 bases to trimming and J lost 4 bases, with 10 bases between them. The CDR3 extends over 13 amino acids. CDR1 is MGHRA and CDR2 is YSYEKL in the germline V gene. The CDR3 DNA reads TGCGCCAGCAGCCAGCGTACGGGGTACGAGCAGTACTTC. Protein: CASSQRTGYEQYF.

The V gene is TRBV5-5, the J gene TRBJ2-7; D possibly matches TRBD1 or TRBD2 (5 bases each). This CDR3 is 15 amino acids long. V was cut by 2 bases and J by 3 bases, with 15 bases left in between. From germline, CDR1 is SGHKS and CDR2 YYEKEE (reference sequence). The CDR3 sequence is CASSFGGFEGYEQYF. The CDR3 coding sequence is TGTGCCAGCAGCTTTGGGGGATTCGAAGGCTACGAGCAGTACTTC.

J is TRBJ2-5 and V is TRBV5-4; perhaps TRBD2 as D (6 bases). Germline CDR1 reads SGHNT; CDR2 reads YYREEE (reference sequence). The CDR3 length is 14 residues. V was trimmed by 4 bases and J by 3 bases, leaving 13 bases between them. CDR3 residues: CASSARDWKETQYF. The CDR3 DNA sequence: TGTGCCAGCAGCGCCCGGGACTGGAAAGAGACCCAGTACTTC.

The V gene is TRBV5-1, the J gene TRBJ1-3; no definite D call. V shed 3 bases and J shed 0 bases, with 10 bases lying between them. The length of the CDR3 is 15 residues. The germline V gene has CDR1 SGHRS and CDR2 YFSETQ. The CDR3 DNA is TGCGCCAGCAGCTCAGGAGGGCGCTCTGGAAACACCATATATTTT. It codes for CASSSGGRSGNTIYF.

A single count supports this clone. The CDR3 sequence is CASSPPGQGTTEQYF. The CDR3 nucleotides are TGTGCCAGTAGCCCCCCGGGACAGGGGACTACGGAGCAGTACTTC. The J gene is TRBJ2-7, the V gene TRBV19; 10 bases match TRBD1. V dropped 6 bases and J dropped 7; count of bases not matched to a gene: 12. The CDR3 is 15 residues long. CDR1 is LNHDA and CDR2 is SQIVND in the germline V gene (reference sequence).

The chain carries TRBV7-9 and TRBJ2-2; unclear D gene. CDR3 length: 15 residues. Germline CDR1 is SEHNR and CDR2 is FQNEAQ (reference sequence). Trimming shortened V by 2 bases and J by 7 bases, and 14 bases separated the two germline ends. The CDR3 bases are TGTGCCAGCAGCTTAAGGGCATCCCTTGACGGGGAGCTGTTTTTT. This encodes CASSLRASLDGELFF.

This CDR3 reads CASTMTENTEAFF. The CDR3 DNA reads TGTGCCAGCACCATGACGGAAAACACTGAAGCTTTCTTT. The V and J genes are TRBV12-3 or TRBV12-4 and TRBJ1-1; D unresolved. V was shortened by 7 bases and J by 2 bases, with 11 bases between the two germline ends. The length of the CDR3 is 13 residues.

CDR3 bases: TGTGCCTGGGGATCAGGGACTAGCGTCGTATACGAGCAGTACTTC. This encodes CAWGSGTSVVYEQYF. The chain recombines TRBV30 with TRBJ2-7; TRBD2 aligns across 10 bases. V gave up 5 bases and J gave up 4 bases; unmatched junction bases: 11. Per germline, CDR1 GTSNPN and CDR2 SVGIG (reference sequence). The length of the CDR3 is 15 residues.

There are a few counts of this clone. In the same sample, other DNA sequences code for this CDR3. As DNA, the CDR3 is TGTGCCAGCAGTTCCAGACAGGGTACTCACGAGCAGTACTTC. It is translated as CASSSRQGTHEQYF. V and J are TRBV7-2 and TRBJ2-7; TRBD1 agrees at 7 bases. Trimming cost V 6 bases and J 5 bases; bases outside gene matches: 10. The CDR3 contains 14 residues. Per the germline V gene, CDR1 is SGHTA and CDR2 is FQGNSA.

The chain couples TRBV28 to TRBJ2-5; possible D gene TRBD1, 6 bases. This CDR3 region has 14 residues. CDR1 and CDR2 (germline): MDHEN, SYDVKM. Between the trimmed V and J ends, which lost 10 bases and 2 bases, there was a span of 17 bases. CDR3 protein: CATTMDSPQETQYF. The CDR3 nucleotides are TGTGCCACCACAATGGACAGTCCACAAGAGACCCAGTACTTC.

This clone was detected once. J is TRBJ1-2 and V is TRBV5-6, with 10 positions matching TRBD1. CDR1 SGHDT and CDR2 YYEEEE come from the germline V gene. The junction had 6 bases not matched to a gene; V was cut back by 4 bases and J by 3 bases. The CDR3 contains 15 residues. In DNA, the CDR3 is TGTGCCAGCAGCCCTGGGACAGGGGTAGACTATGGCTACACCTTC. Its translation: CASSPGTGVDYGYTF.

The chain couples TRBV6-1 to TRBJ2-1, with TRBD1 identical over 10 bases. CDR3 length: 16 amino acids. Germline CDR1 is MNHNS and CDR2 is SASEGT. The V gene end was trimmed by 4 bases and the J gene end by 7 bases; junction bases not matched to a gene: 10. The CDR3 DNA reads as TGTGCCAGCAGTGCCACCTACCGGACAGGGGGTAATGAGCAGTTCTTC. Residues: CASSATYRTGGNEQFF.

The chain links TRBV5-1 to TRBJ1-1, with D perhaps matching TRBD1 (6 bases). The CDR3 covers 13 residues. Germline V gene data show CDR1 as SGHRS and CDR2 as YFSETQ. V was pared by 0 bases and J by 7 bases, with 10 bases between. CDR3 DNA sequence: TGCGCCAGCAGCTTGGCCAGGGGCGATGAAGCTTTCTTT. It is translated as CASSLARGDEAFF.

This chain joins TRBV5-8 and TRBJ1-4; TRBD1 matches at 7 bases. CDR3 length: 15 amino acids. V lost 5 bases to trimming and J lost 3 bases; unmatched junction nucleotides: 7. Looked up from germline, CDR1 is SGHTS and CDR2 is YDEGEE. The CDR3 DNA is TGTGCCAGCAGGAAACCGGGACAGCCTAATGAAAAACTGTTTTTT. This translates into CASRKPGQPNEKLFF.

The CDR3 DNA sequence: TGTGCCAGCAGCGGAAAGGGACAGGCTGGAAACACCATATATTTT. Translation gives CASSGKGQAGNTIYF. V and J are TRBV7-2 and TRBJ1-3, with 8 bases identical to TRBD1. There are 15 residues in the CDR3. Germline values: CDR1 SGHTA, CDR2 FQGNSA. The V gene end was trimmed by 5 bases and the J gene end by 2 bases; junction bases not matched to a gene: 5.

This chain links TRBV12-3 or TRBV12-4 with TRBJ1-5, with 8 bases aligning to TRBD1. V lost 7 bases and J lost 5; bases outside the gene matches: 4. The length of the CDR3 is 13 residues. CDR3 protein: CASTGTGDQPQHF. The CDR3 DNA is TGTGCCAGCACCGGGACAGGAGATCAGCCCCAGCATTTT.

This rearrangement joins TRBV6-7 to TRBJ2-1; D possibly uses TRBD1 or TRBD2 (5 bases each). TRBV6-7 is known as an ORF, though its function is uncertain. Trimming cost V 9 bases and J 2 bases, with 14 bases left between them. CDR3 length equals 14 residues. The CDR3 region is CASKRGPTYNEQFF. CDR3 in DNA: TGTGCCAGTAAACGGGGACCAACCTACAATGAGCAGTTCTTC.

The J gene is TRBJ1-4, the V gene TRBV5-1; D remains unclear. The V gene's germline CDR1 is SGHRS and CDR2 YFSETQ. The length of the CDR3 is 15 residues. The V end was cut by 1 base, the J end by 0 bases, with 7 bases between. The CDR3 reads CASSLLGSTNEKLFF. CDR3 DNA sequence: TGCGCCAGCAGCTTGTTGGGATCAACTAATGAAAAACTGTTTTTT.

A note on this clone: Its ends do not fully match the called genes, so a read error is possible. The chain is built from TRBV7-7 and TRBJ2-7; tentative D call: TRBD2 (5 bases). CDR1 is SSHAT, CDR2 FNYEAQ, per germline (reference sequence). The CDR3 is made up of 14 amino acids. The CDR3 region has the DNA TGTGCTAGCAGTTTAACCTCCTCCGGCGGGGAGCAGTACTTC. Encoded protein: CASSLTSSGGEQYF.

This clone was counted a single time. The rearrangement uses TRBV27 and TRBJ2-7; D is unclear. Trimming removed 6 bases from V and 5 bases from J, with 17 bases in between. This CDR3 is built from 14 residues. Germline CDR1 is MNHEY and CDR2 is SMNVEV (reference sequence). Here the CDR3 DNA reads TGTGCCAGCAGCCGAAACCCCAGCATTGACGAGCAGTACTTC. It translates to CASSRNPSIDEQYF.

V gene TRBV5-4 combines with J gene TRBJ2-1; D gene ambiguous. Germline V gene sequence: CDR1 SGHNT, CDR2 YYREEE (reference sequence). Trimming left V 6 bases short and J 4 bases short, with 5 bases between. The CDR3 covers 11 residues. CDR3 DNA: TGTGCCAGCAACTCTTACAATGAGCAGTTCTTC. Protein product: CASNSYNEQFF.

The chain employs TRBV7-3 and TRBJ2-1; D possibly corresponds to TRBD1 (6 bases). V dropped 6 bases and J dropped 2 bases, with 14 bases sitting between them. The CDR3 sequence is 15 residues long. Germline CDR1 and CDR2: SGHTA and FQGTGA. The CDR3 coding sequence is TGTGCCAGCAGACCCTCCGGGACAACCTACAATGAGCAGTTCTTC. Its protein is CASRPSGTTYNEQFF.

The chain couples TRBV28 to TRBJ2-7; 9 bases fit TRBD1. This CDR3 is 15 amino acids long. J was trimmed by 5 bases and V by 5 bases; bases with no gene match: 10. Germline-derived CDR1 and CDR2 are MDHEN and SYDVKM. The CDR3: CASSPSGQGVHEQYF. The CDR3 coding sequence is TGTGCCAGCAGTCCCTCGGGACAGGGAGTCCACGAGCAGTACTTC.

This clone has a count of ten or more. V and J are TRBV3-1 (or the pseudogene TRBV3-2) and TRBJ1-3; possible D gene TRBD1, 5 bases. The CDR3 runs to 14 residues. The germline V gene has CDR1 LGHDT and CDR2 YNNKEL (reference sequence). V was trimmed by 6 bases and J by 4 bases, leaving 13 bases between them. For the CDR3, the DNA is TGTGCCAGCAGGCCGGACTGGGGCGGAAACACCATATATTTT. Its translation is CASRPDWGGNTIYF.

The chain couples TRBV12-3 or TRBV12-4 to TRBJ2-2; the D gene is possibly TRBD1 (6 bases). The CDR3 length is 13 residues. Trimming pared 5 bases from V and 4 bases from J, leaving 8 bases between. The CDR3 DNA is TGTGCCAGCAGTCAACAGGGCACCGGGGAGCTGTTTTTT. As protein: CASSQQGTGELFF.